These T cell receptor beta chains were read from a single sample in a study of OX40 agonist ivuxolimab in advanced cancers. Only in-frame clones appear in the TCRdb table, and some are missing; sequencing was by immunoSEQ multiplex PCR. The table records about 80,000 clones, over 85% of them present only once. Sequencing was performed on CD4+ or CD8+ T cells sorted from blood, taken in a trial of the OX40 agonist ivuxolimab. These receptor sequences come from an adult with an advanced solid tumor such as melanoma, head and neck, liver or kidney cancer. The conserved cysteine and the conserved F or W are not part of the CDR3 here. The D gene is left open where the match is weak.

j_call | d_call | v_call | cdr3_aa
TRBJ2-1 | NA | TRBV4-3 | ASSQGLTNEQF
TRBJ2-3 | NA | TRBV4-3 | ASSQDSQGRTDTQY
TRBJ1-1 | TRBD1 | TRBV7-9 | ASSYRGTEAF
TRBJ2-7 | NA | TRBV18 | ASSPWGSYEQY
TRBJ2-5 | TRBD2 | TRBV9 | ASSVLGLAGDYGTQY
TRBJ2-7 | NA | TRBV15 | ATSRDGYEQY
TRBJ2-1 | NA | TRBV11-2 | ASSLEGAGIISYNEQF
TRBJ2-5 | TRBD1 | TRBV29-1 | SGKDRADEKTQY
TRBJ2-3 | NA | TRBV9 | ASSVGVSTDTQY
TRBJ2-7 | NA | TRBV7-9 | ASSLAEDRFYEQY
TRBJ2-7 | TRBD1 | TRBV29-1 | SVEDQGAGGNPYEQY
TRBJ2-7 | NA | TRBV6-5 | ASSEPLSAYEQY
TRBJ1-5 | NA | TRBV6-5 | ASSSVNYQPQH
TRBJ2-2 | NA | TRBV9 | ASSPHDKHATGELF
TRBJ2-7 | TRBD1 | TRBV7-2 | ASKPRGQDYEQY